This T cell receptor beta chain was observed in a study of T cell repertoires in cytomegalovirus infection. This clonotype was seen repeatedly, ten times or more. TCRdb redid the calling of the reads with MiXCR, one entry per CDR3 protein. The data contain 400,000 or so distinct CDR3 sequences, around 32% of them singletons. Germline-derived CDR1 and CDR2 are SGHVS and FQNEAQ. After removal of 0 bases from V and 3 bases from J, the junction contained 1 base not matched to a gene. The CDR3 extends over 14 amino acids. The chain carries TRBV7-8 and TRBJ2-7, with 8 bases matching TRBD1. This receptor was taken from a human donor in good health (CMV status not recorded). Some clones in this sample may be carry-over from other donors' samples. The sample consisted of PBMCs. Here the CDR3 DNA reads TGTGCCAGCAGCTTAGCGGACAGGGACTACGAGCAGTACTTC. Protein sequence: CASSLADRDYEQYF.